One and the same sample provided the 2 T cell receptor beta chains below, sequenced in a study of T cell repertoires in cytomegalovirus infection. TCRdb redid the calling of the reads with MiXCR, one entry per CDR3 protein. The profile shows 350,000 to 400,000 distinct CDR3 sequences, roughly 34% of them singletons. These receptors are not linked to any known antigen. Sequenced material: cultured PBMCs, taken from culture after CMV antigen stimulation. These receptors were obtained from a human donor in good health (CMV status not recorded). Some clones in this sample may be carry-over from other donors' samples.

This chain connects TRBV28 to TRBJ1-4, with TRBD1 matching 8 bases. This CDR3 has 14 amino acids. V shed 6 bases and J 6 bases; nucleotides not matched to a gene: 6. Germline V gene sequence: CDR1 MDHEN, CDR2 SYDVKM. The CDR3 is CASSPGGADEKLFF. CDR3 nucleotides: TGTGCCAGCAGCCCAGGGGGCGCGGATGAAAAACTGTTTTTT.

The V gene is TRBV10-3, the J gene TRBJ2-5, with 8 bases matching TRBD2. With V trimmed by 4 bases and J by 5 bases, 12 bases remained unmatched. Per the germline V gene, CDR1 is ENHRY and CDR2 is SYGVKD. This CDR3 contains 16 residues. The CDR3 region has the DNA TGTGCCATCAGTGGAATTCCTAGCGGGTCGTCGGAGACCCAGTACTTC. This translates into CAISGIPSGSSETQYF.